Included here is one TCR beta chain sequence, with context. Its antigen remains undetermined. These data are taken from a study of cytomegalovirus exposure and HLA in healthy donors (dated by TCRdb to about 2017). Study-wide context: An earlier analysis of approximately 550 of the donors reported about 290 Gb of sequence data and some 100 million unique TCR beta sequences from some 180 million T cells. All discovery cohort repertoires had been generated using a single sequencing platform. High-throughput TCR immunosequencing, statistical association of individual TCRs with disease status, and machine learning were combined to predict cytomegalovirus infection status. Of the 398 genotyped donors, 65% to 90% were placed in the genetic ancestry cluster associated with self-reported Caucasian donors. The aim of the study was to test whether cataloging public T cell receptors could identify signatures of past pathogen exposure. A later analysis re-examined previously published TCR beta repertoires from just over 650 donors and added high-resolution HLA genotyping to investigate patterns of TCR occurrence. The number of typed donors differed by locus: 629-630 for A, B, C, DRB1 and DQB1; 522 for DQA1; over 600 for DPA1; and about 450 for DPB1. Besides the first cohort of roughly 640 subjects, a separate validation cohort made up of roughly 120 different subjects was used. An early release covering more than 500 HLA-typed donors comprised approximately 300 gigabases of sequencing data and tens of millions of unique TCR sequences. HLA typing covered class I and class II loci at four-digit resolution. Using immunosequencing, the study profiled T cell repertoires from approximately 700 subjects and related those repertoires to cytomegalovirus serostatus. On average, roughly 250,000 unique TCR beta nucleotide sequences were sequenced per donor among about 400 genotyped donors of the cohort, with 15% to 20% of those sequences being non-productive. In an earlier analysis of around 540 of the donors, high-throughput TCR beta sequencing was used to judge whether each TCR beta V gene segment behaved as functional or pseudogenic. The later analysis used no new phenotypic data to find candidate immune exposures, relying instead on TCR beta sequences and their occurrence across donors. Because of strong linkage in the cohort, roughly five DR-DQ haplotypes were treated as single units for association and clustering. Genome-wide SNP genotypes for about 65% of the 666 donors were used in a later genetic analysis, which treated that subset as a discovery cohort. Donor age, sex, ethnicity and CMV serostatus were compiled together with the repertoire data.

The cohort comprised around 690 healthy bone marrow donors. All cohort members were sampled while nominally healthy, although unrecorded immune exposures were likely present. The donor tested CMV seropositive and was one of the 289 seropositive cohort members. Each donor provided a peripheral blood sample, and peripheral blood mononuclear cells were used for TCR beta sequencing. Genomic DNA extraction from the blood cell samples was performed with the Qiagen DNeasy Blood Extraction Kit. Library generation was performed with the immunoSEQ multiplex PCR assay. The multiplex PCR relied on a mix of 60 forward primers for TCR Vbeta segments and 13 reverse primers for TCR Jbeta segments. The CDR3 region of rearranged TCR beta genes was amplified from genomic DNA by a multiplex PCR assay. The amplified TCR beta libraries were sequenced on the Illumina HiSeq System as 87-base-pair reads. Regarding the original processing steps: Across the 700 or so repertoires, a later analysis counted 80 million or so unique TCR beta chains, roughly 11 million of which were shared by at least two donors. Raw reads were error-corrected and collapsed into unique sequences by a nearest-neighbor algorithm in which closely related sequences were merged to remove PCR and sequencing errors. V, D and J gene segments were assigned by aligning CDR3 sequences to IMGT reference sequences. For a sequence to be retained, a match of at least six nucleotides to both a V gene segment and a J gene segment was required. A rearrangement counted as productive if the CDR3 had no stop codons and remained in frame with V and J, and every other rearrangement counted as non-productive. Following IMGT convention, CDR3 was defined as the stretch from the second conserved V-encoded cysteine up to the conserved J-encoded phenylalanine. The earlier analysis of around 640 of the donors excluded sequences that lacked an unambiguous match to a single V gene segment. In an earlier analysis of about 590 of the donors, a V segment was called functional when productive rearrangements were above 56.7%, and segregating when the standard deviation between donors exceeded 5%. A statistical classification framework was built for diagnosing cytomegalovirus status from the catalog of TCR beta chain sequences. In a later analysis, TCR nucleotide sequences were compared against IMGT/GENE-DB human TR gene sequences so that V and J genes could be assigned. In a later analysis, CDR3 sequences and most-parsimonious VDJ recombination scenarios were assigned using the TCRdist pipeline. In a later analysis, each TCR beta chain was defined by its CDR3 amino acid sequence together with its V-gene family, and reads lacking a unique V-gene family were excluded. To address suspected cross-contamination and a sequencing artifact, a later analysis removed over 500 highly shared, low-generation-probability nucleotide sequences. In a later analysis, a clonal expansion index was calculated for each public chain from normalized within-repertoire ranks of inferred template counts. In a later analysis, generation probabilities were computed using a VDJ recombination model fitted to out-of-frame rearrangements, and the results were checked against IGoR. In a later analysis, TCR-TCR, TCR-HLA and TCR-CMV co-occurrence was scored with hypergeometric tests, and a repertoire-size bias correction was applied to TCR pairs. False discovery rates were estimated in a later analysis by permuting HLA or CMV assignments 20 times. In a later analysis, co-occurring TCRs were grouped with DBSCAN, and TCRdist sequence similarity was added when clustering was performed within HLA-allele-positive subsets. For co-occurrence clustering, repertoires with fewer than 30,000 or more than 120,000 public chains were excluded, along with a handful of repertoires with anomalous nucleotide sharing. TCRdb's version of the immuneACCESS table is confined to in-frame rearrangements and falls short of the full clone set. An unresolved V gene accounts for under half of the shortfall where checked; the remainder is of unknown origin. That table supplies the V and J calls and clone size; D and trimming were determined from the DNA. For this sample, the table gives about 53,000 clones. The top ten clonotypes cover over 10% of the sample.

The CDR1 and CDR2 encoded by the germline V gene are SGHTS and YDEGEE. Inclusive of the bounding cysteine and phenylalanine, the CDR3 is 14 residues long. The DNA shown is the 42-base CDR3, in frame from base 1. Cut back by 3 bases and 3 bases, the V and J ends lie 12 bases apart. Broader findings and caveats from the paper: A further reported finding was that TCR beta sequences accurately predicted the HLA-A and HLA-B alleles for most subjects in the first cohort. Presence/absence analyses assumed roughly uniform sequencing depth across donors, an assumption that may not hold. The cohort was sequenced for TCR beta chains only, and without alpha or paired-chain data the features that could be detected were limited. Cytomegalovirus status was reported to be diagnosed by the classifier with high specificity and sensitivity in both the original and validation cohorts. The 87-base-pair reads could not distinguish some IMGT-functional V segments, including TRBV6-2 and TRBV6-3, so those segments were excluded. An association between a missense DCLRE1C variant and V-gene and J-gene trimming of TCR beta chains was found in a later genetic analysis and replicated in an independent cohort. Because counts were too low, about 18 rarely observed V segments, including chromosome 9 orphons, were excluded from the earlier analysis of some 590 of the donors. According to a later analysis, parvovirus B19, influenza, CMV and Epstein-Barr virus appeared linked to several top co-occurrence clusters. The sequencing pipeline was judged likely to have produced a cluster of highly shared sequence variants as a technical artifact. Assigning TCR associations to individual alleles was difficult when HLA alleles, especially DR and DQ, strongly co-occurred. A later analysis found that TCR association rates varied across HLA loci, with DRB1 alleles showing the most associated TCRs and HLA-C alleles the fewest. Because HLA typing was missing for some donors at each locus, association tests included only the typed subset. Specific HLA alleles were associated with over 15,000 TCR beta sequences at a false discovery rate of 0.05 in a later analysis. Most CMV-associated TCR beta chains appeared to be HLA-restricted in a later analysis, and the HLA associations seemed to be driven largely by CMV exposure. Most TCR sequences were observed very rarely across donors, whereas some public TCRs were present in many individuals. An earlier analysis of several hundred of the donors showed that most TCR beta V segments appeared in productive rearrangements either about 90% or about 30% of the time, which broadly matched IMGT annotations. A few of the identified cytomegalovirus-associated TCR beta chains were confirmed in vitro to be specific for cytomegalovirus antigens. The authors suggested that the approach could potentially be extended to other disease states and immunological phenotypes. Immune exposure information for the cohort was limited to CMV serostatus. Correlated functional status among segregating V segments might be attributable to linkage disequilibrium, but an unknown experimental factor could not be ruled out. Compared with the roughly 720-donor mean, donors in an Asian-associated ancestry cluster had fewer N-insertions in productive TCRs, according to a later genetic analysis. In a later analysis, HLA-associated TCR beta chains showed more clonal expansion and lower generation probabilities than non-associated chains that were equally common. A total of fewer than 200 TCR beta chains were listed by the study as associated with cytomegalovirus.

The V and J segments used are TRBV5-8 and TRBJ2-5, and perhaps TRBD2 as D gene, on 6 matching bases. This clonotype originated in a man aged 18 to 30 in good health and CMV-seropositive. Sequencing was carried out using PBMCs. The sequenced DNA is TGTGCCAGCAGCTGGGGACTTCTTAAAGAGACCCAGTACTTC. The encoded protein is CASSWGLLKETQYF.